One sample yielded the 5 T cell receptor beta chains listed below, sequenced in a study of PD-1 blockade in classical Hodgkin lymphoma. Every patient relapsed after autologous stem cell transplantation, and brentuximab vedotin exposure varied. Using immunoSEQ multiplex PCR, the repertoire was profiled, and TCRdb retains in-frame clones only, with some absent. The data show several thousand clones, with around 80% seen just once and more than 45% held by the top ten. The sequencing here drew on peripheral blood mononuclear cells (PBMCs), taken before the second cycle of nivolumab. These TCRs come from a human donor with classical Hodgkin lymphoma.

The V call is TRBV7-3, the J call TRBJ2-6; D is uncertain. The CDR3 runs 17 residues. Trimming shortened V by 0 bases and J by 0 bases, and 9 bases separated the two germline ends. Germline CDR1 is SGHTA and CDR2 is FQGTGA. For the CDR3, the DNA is TGTGCCAGCAGCTTAACGGTGACCTCCTCTGGGGCCAACGTCCTGACTTTC. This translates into CASSLTVTSSGANVLTF.

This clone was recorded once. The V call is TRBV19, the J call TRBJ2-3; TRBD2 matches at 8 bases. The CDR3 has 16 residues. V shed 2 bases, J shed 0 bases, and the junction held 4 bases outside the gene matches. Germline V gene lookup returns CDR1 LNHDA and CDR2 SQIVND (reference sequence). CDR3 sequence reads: CASSILAGSSTDTQYF. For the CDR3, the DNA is TGTGCCAGTAGTATACTAGCGGGTTCTAGCACAGATACGCAGTATTTT.

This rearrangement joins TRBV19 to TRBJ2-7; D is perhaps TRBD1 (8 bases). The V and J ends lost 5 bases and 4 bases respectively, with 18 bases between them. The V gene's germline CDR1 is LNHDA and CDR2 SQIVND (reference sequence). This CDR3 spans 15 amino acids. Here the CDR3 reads CASSARGPGLYEQYF. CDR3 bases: TGTGCCAGTAGTGCCAGGGGGCCGGGACTATACGAGCAGTACTTC.

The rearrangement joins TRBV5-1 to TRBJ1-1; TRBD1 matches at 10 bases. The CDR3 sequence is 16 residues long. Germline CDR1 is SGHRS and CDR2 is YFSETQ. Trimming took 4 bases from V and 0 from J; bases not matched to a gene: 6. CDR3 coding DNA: TGCGCCAGCAGCCGTGTGGGACAGGGGCTGAACACTGAAGCTTTCTTT. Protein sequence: CASSRVGQGLNTEAFF.

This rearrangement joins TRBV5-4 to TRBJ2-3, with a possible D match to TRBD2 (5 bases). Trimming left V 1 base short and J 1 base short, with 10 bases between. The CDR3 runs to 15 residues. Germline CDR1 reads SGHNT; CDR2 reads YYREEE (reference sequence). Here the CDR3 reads CASSLFGGRTDTQYF. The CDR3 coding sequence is TGTGCCAGCAGCTTGTTTGGCGGGCGCACAGATACGCAGTATTTT.